This TCR beta chain was recovered during a study of CD8+ T cells in alopecia areata. Study context: The drug, oral tofacitinib, was given to treated patients at 5 to 10 mg twice daily. General observations from the study: Lesional scalp, especially alopecia totalis/universalis, showed higher clonality than normal scalp. There was only one nonresponder, so it was unclear how baseline CD8+ expansion relates to response.

CDR3 length: 13 residues. Germline V gene data show CDR1 as SGDLS and CDR2 as YYNGEE. V trimming: 3 bases; J trimming: 4 bases; junction bases outside the gene matches: 1. Once RNA had been extracted, it was reverse transcribed into cDNA to act as the sequencing template. Sequenced by immunoSEQ multiplex PCR; TCRdb stores in-frame clones only, minus some. This sample has hundreds of thousands of clones, with about three fifths found just once. This clone came up once. Its antigen is undetermined. Other DNA sequences within the sample encode an identical CDR3. Described treatment: oral pan-JAK inhibitor, 5-10 mg twice daily. Obtained from alopecia areata patients were lesional scalp punch biopsies along with peripheral blood.

The sequencing here drew on CD4+ T cells sorted from blood, taken at week 52, from a patient treated with tofacitinib. The chain links TRBV9 to TRBJ1-1, with 9 bases lining up with TRBD1. This TCR was sampled from a human donor with alopecia areata. CDR3 sequence: CASSATGGTEAFF. The CDR3 DNA follows: TGTGCCAGCAGCGCGACAGGGGGCACTGAAGCTTTCTTT. Complete variable domain (other parts from reference TRBV9 and TRBJ1-1): DSGVTQTPKHLITATGQRVTLRCSPRSGDLSVYWYQQSLDQGLQFLIQYYNGEERAKGNILERFSAQQFPDLHSELNLSSLELGDSALYFCASSATGGTEAFFGQGTRLTVV.